This passage covers 17 T cell receptor beta chains from one sample sequenced in a study of blood T cell repertoires in COVID-19. Assay: immunoSEQ multiplex PCR; the TCRdb copy retains only in-frame clones and omits some. The table has around 56,000 clones, about 73% seen once. The sequencing input was peripheral blood. All receptors come from a woman in her sixties or seventies with acute or convalescent COVID-19.

The chain combines TRBV5-1 with TRBJ2-7; 7 bases are shared with TRBD1. In germline, CDR1 is SGHRS, CDR2 YFSETQ. The CDR3 length is 15 residues. Unmatched junction bases numbered 9, after V lost 3 bases and J lost 3 bases. CDR3 sequence (DNA): TGCGCCAGCAGCTCATCACCGGGACAGATCTACGAGCAGTACTTC. As protein: CASSSSPGQIYEQYF.

The V gene is TRBV7-6, the J gene TRBJ2-5; maybe TRBD1 (6 bases). Looked up from germline, CDR1 is SGHVS and CDR2 is FNYEAQ. Trimming shortened V by 4 bases and J by 4 bases, and 16 bases separated the two germline ends. The CDR3 is 15 amino acids. The CDR3 is CASSSRTARTETQYF. CDR3 coding DNA: TGTGCCAGCAGCTCCCGGACAGCCCGAACAGAGACCCAGTACTTC.

The rearrangement joins TRBV6-5 to TRBJ1-2; 12 nucleotides match TRBD1. The trim removed 6 bases at V and 7 bases at J, leaving 9 bases unmatched. CDR3 length: 15 amino acids. Germline V gene data show CDR1 as MNHEY and CDR2 as SVGAGI. In DNA, the CDR3 is TGTGCCAGCAGGCGGGACAGGGGGCGTCTTGGTGGCTACACCTTC. Translating it yields CASRRDRGRLGGYTF.

The genes are TRBV14 and TRBJ2-1, with D possibly being TRBD1 (6 bases). The germline V gene has CDR1 SGHDN and CDR2 FVKESK. The CDR3 length is 18 residues. Trimming shortened V by 1 base and J by 1 base, and 17 bases separated the two germline ends. CDR3 sequence reads: CASSQARYRASSYNEQFF. CDR3 DNA sequence: TGTGCCAGCAGCCAAGCGAGGTACAGGGCCTCTTCCTACAATGAGCAGTTCTTC.

The V call is TRBV4-2, the J call TRBJ2-1, with 10 bases identical to TRBD2. Trimming cost V 0 bases and J 1 base; bases outside gene matches: 15. There are 21 residues in the CDR3. Germline V gene lookup returns CDR1 LGHNA and CDR2 YNFKEQ. CDR3 sequence: CASSQDKLSGGVLGSYNEQFF. The CDR3 nucleotides read TGTGCCAGCAGCCAAGATAAGTTGAGCGGGGGGGTTCTGGGGTCCTACAATGAGCAGTTCTTC.

V gene TRBV13 combines with J gene TRBJ2-2; D is perhaps TRBD2 (6 bases). Germline values: CDR1 PRHDT, CDR2 FYEKMQ (reference sequence). V was shortened by 3 bases and J by 5 bases, with 13 bases between the two germline ends. The CDR3 runs to 15 residues. CDR3 in DNA: TGTGCCAGCAGCTTTGGCGGGGAAGGTACCGGGGAGCTGTTTTTT. Translation: CASSFGGEGTGELFF.

This chain joins TRBV5-1 and TRBJ1-2, with D perhaps matching TRBD1 (6 bases). Germline values: CDR1 SGHRS, CDR2 YFSETQ. V was clipped by 4 bases and J by 5 bases, with 21 bases between them. The CDR3 consists of 16 residues. The CDR3 reads CASSPGSGQGRYGYTF. DNA of the CDR3: TGCGCCAGCAGCCCGGGTTCGGGGCAGGGGCGGTATGGCTACACCTTC.

The V and J genes are TRBV18 and TRBJ1-4; D possibly corresponds to TRBD1 (5 bases). Deletions cut 3 bases from V and 3 bases from J, with 20 bases between. Looked up from germline, CDR1 is KGHSH and CDR2 is LQKENI. The CDR3 has 18 amino acids. The CDR3 DNA reads as TGTGCCAGCTCACCTTTCGAGGTCTACCGGGGGGCTAATGAAAAACTGTTTTTT. It yields the protein CASSPFEVYRGANEKLFF.

This chain joins TRBV4-1 and TRBJ1-1; no firm D call. V dropped 1 base and J dropped 0 bases, with 6 bases sitting between them. Germline V lookup: CDR1 MGHRA, CDR2 YSYEKL. CDR3 length: 14 amino acids. In DNA form, the CDR3 reads TGCGCCAGCAGCCAAGTGTCCTTGAACACTGAAGCTTTCTTT. Protein product: CASSQVSLNTEAFF.

The CDR3 sequence: CASSDTGGASDTQYF. CDR3 bases: TGTGCCAGCAGTGACACAGGGGGCGCGTCAGATACGCAGTATTTT. The genes are TRBV6-4 and TRBJ2-3, with 9 bases aligning to TRBD1. Germline V gene data show CDR1 as MRHNA and CDR2 as SNTAGT. This CDR3 region has 15 residues. J was trimmed by 4 bases and V by 2 bases; bases with no gene match: 4.

CDR3 amino acids: CSVEGQFYEQYF. In nucleotides, the CDR3 is TGCAGCGTTGAAGGACAGTTCTACGAGCAGTACTTC. The chain recombines TRBV29-1 with TRBJ2-7, with D possibly matching TRBD1 (5 bases). The germline V and J ends were trimmed by 1 base and 3 bases, with 7 bases remaining between them. In germline, CDR1 is SQVTM, CDR2 ANQGSEA. The CDR3 is 12 amino acids.

The genes are TRBV6-5 and TRBJ2-2; a possible D gene is TRBD1 (6 bases). The germline V gene has CDR1 MNHEY and CDR2 SVGAGI. The CDR3 spans 15 residues. V dropped 7 bases and J dropped 6 bases, with 18 bases sitting between them. The chain's CDR3 is CASTRDGRGAGELFF. The CDR3 DNA is TGTGCCAGCACTCGGGACGGCAGGGGAGCCGGGGAGCTGTTTTTT.

CDR3 protein: CASRGQTINYGYTF. In nucleotides, the CDR3 is TGTGCCAGCAGGGGACAGACGATTAACTATGGCTACACCTTC. The chain recombines TRBV6-6 with TRBJ1-2; 7 bases align to TRBD1. The CDR3 runs to 14 residues. CDR1 is MNHNY and CDR2 is SVGAGI in the germline V gene (reference sequence). V lost 6 bases to trimming and J lost 1 base; unmatched junction nucleotides: 5.

This clone was detected a few times. In DNA, the CDR3 is TGCAGCGTGATGGACAGCTCTAGCAATCAGCCCCAGCATTTT. It is translated as CSVMDSSSNQPQHF. V and J are TRBV29-1 and TRBJ1-5, with TRBD1 as a possible D gene (6 bases). The germline V gene encodes CDR1 SQVTM and CDR2 ANQGSEA. With 6 bases removed from V and 0 bases from J, the gap between germline ends came to 12 bases. The CDR3 spans 14 residues.

The V and J genes are TRBV7-9 and TRBJ2-6; tentative D call: TRBD1 (6 bases). V shed 1 base and J shed 0 bases, with 7 bases lying between them. Germline CDR1 is SEHNR and CDR2 is FQNEAQ (reference sequence). The CDR3 sequence is 16 residues long. CDR3 sequence (DNA): TGTGCCAGCAGCTTAGGGACAGCCTCTGGGGCCAACGTCCTGACTTTC. Its protein product is CASSLGTASGANVLTF.

V usage is TRBV20-1 and J usage is TRBJ2-7; D uncertain. The CDR3 contains 11 residues. V was clipped by 1 base and J by 3 bases, with 4 bases between them. From germline, CDR1 is DFQATT and CDR2 SNEGSKA (reference sequence). CDR3 loop: CSARGSYEQYF. The CDR3, as DNA: TGCAGTGCTAGAGGGAGCTACGAGCAGTACTTC.

This clone has a handful of counts. This chain links TRBV7-2 with TRBJ2-5; a weak D match, TRBD2 (6 bases). Trimming pared 6 bases from V and 7 bases from J, leaving 15 bases between. This CDR3 has 13 amino acids. CDR1 SGHTA and CDR2 FQGNSA come from the germline V gene. CDR3 sequence reads: CASRKTRVGTQYF. DNA for the CDR3: TGTGCCAGCAGAAAGACTAGGGTAGGGACCCAGTACTTC. Full variable domain (outside the CDR3, taken from reference TRBV7-2 and TRBJ2-5): GAGVSQSPSNKVTEKGKDVELRCDPISGHTALYWYRQSLGQGLEFLIYFQGNSAPDKSGLPSDRFSAERTGGSVSTLTIQRTQQEDSAVYLCASRKTRVGTQYFGPGTRLLVL.